The clone carrying this T cell receptor beta chain has more than one count but fewer than ten. The antigen is undetermined. CDR3 length: 14 residues. V was clipped by 6 bases and J by 4 bases; unmatched bases: 6. The germline V gene encodes CDR1 SGHTA and CDR2 FQGNSA. The data belong to a study of T cell repertoires in cytomegalovirus infection. Study-wide findings and caveats: Predominance within the ex vivo response was attributable to HLA-C-restricted CMV-specific TCR beta clonotypes. Cumulative frequency of public TCR beta families picked out carriers of CMV plus the relevant HLA.

TCRdb passed the reads through MiXCR, listing each CDR3 protein once. Here the sample spans just under 550,000 distinct CDR3 sequences, more than 20% being singletons. The chain carries TRBV7-2 and TRBJ2-1, with 7 bases identical to TRBD2. This TCR was sampled from a human donor in good health (CMV status not recorded). Some clones in this sample may be carry-over from other donors' samples. What was sequenced was PBMCs. The CDR3 DNA is TGTGCCAGCAGGCGGGACTACAGTTACAATGAGCAGTTCTTC. It specifies CASRRDYSYNEQFF.